One and the same sample provided the 20 T cell receptor beta chains below, sequenced in a study of T-cell reconstitution after alpha-beta-depleted transplantation in children. For TCRbeta, the library was prepared with unique molecular identifiers. TCRdb reanalysed the PCR reads using MiXCR and keeps one entry per CDR3 protein. This table has about 110,000 distinct CDR3 sequences, approximately 6.9% appearing once. The sequencing used PBMCs, mostly from graft donor cells, collected 360 days after TCRalphabeta/CD19-depleted stem cell transplant. The receptors stem from a male patient between 2 and 9 years old who had a stem cell transplant for acute lymphoblastic leukemia, so the T cells may come from the graft donor.

This clonotype was seen ten or more times. The V gene is TRBV27, the J gene TRBJ2-5, with D perhaps matching TRBD1 or TRBD2 (6 bases each). The V gene lost 9 bases and the J gene lost 8 bases, with 10 bases spanning the gap. This CDR3 spans 10 amino acids. The germline V gene encodes CDR1 MNHEY and CDR2 SMNVEV (reference sequence). The CDR3 DNA is TGTGCCAGTGGGGGGCGAACCCAGTACTTC. Amino acid sequence: CASGGRTQYF.

This clonotype was seen many times. V usage is TRBV12-3 or TRBV12-4 and J usage is TRBJ1-1, with 7 bases matching TRBD1. V lost 4 bases and J lost 2; bases outside the gene matches: 13. The CDR3 has 17 residues. Written as DNA, the CDR3 is TGTGCCAGCAGTTCCCGCTACTTGACAGGGACTAACACTGAAGCTTTCTTT. Translated, it gives CASSSRYLTGTNTEAFF.

This clonotype was recorded many times. The rearrangement joins TRBV6-5 to TRBJ2-5, with a weak D call TRBD1 (5 bases). Trimming pared 0 bases from V and 4 bases from J, leaving 9 bases between. This CDR3 spans 14 amino acids. Germline CDR1 reads MNHEY; CDR2 reads SVGAGI. The CDR3 nucleotides are TGTGCCAGCAGTTACTCCGGACATGGAGAGACCCAGTACTTC. It specifies CASSYSGHGETQYF.

This clonotype was seen a handful of times. This chain connects TRBV5-8 to TRBJ1-5; D remains ambiguous. The germline V and J ends were trimmed by 2 bases and 11 bases, with 8 bases remaining between them. Germline V gene sequence: CDR1 SGHTS, CDR2 YDEGEE. This CDR3 has 11 residues. The CDR3 sequence: CASSLDRAQHF. Here the CDR3 DNA reads TGTGCCAGCAGCTTAGATAGAGCCCAGCATTTT.

This chain links TRBV29-1 with TRBJ2-3; TRBD2 matches 10 bases. V lost 4 bases, J lost 1 base, and 5 bases stayed unmatched. Looked up from germline, CDR1 is SQVTM and CDR2 is ANQGSEA. This CDR3 region has 15 residues. The CDR3 reads CSVVFGTSGTDTQYF. DNA of the CDR3: TGCAGCGTTGTATTTGGGACTAGCGGCACAGATACGCAGTATTTT.

A remark on this clonotype: One end of the junction does not line up with germline, which may come from a read error. This chain uses TRBV6-6 with TRBJ2-4; unclear D gene. CDR3 length equals 12 residues. Germline V gives CDR1 MNHNY, CDR2 SVGAGI (reference sequence). The CDR3: CASSYDINIQNF. The CDR3 nucleotides read TGTGCCAGCAGTTACGACATAAACATTCAGAACTTC.

There are many counts of this clonotype. The gene calls are TRBV5-1 and TRBJ2-7; D possibly corresponds to TRBD1 (6 bases). V was cut by 1 base and J by 2 bases, with 10 bases left in between. The length of the CDR3 is 14 residues. Looked up from germline, CDR1 is SGHRS and CDR2 is YFSETQ. The CDR3 region has the DNA TGCGCCAGCAGCTTGAGAACAGGGACCTACGAGCAGTACTTC. Protein product: CASSLRTGTYEQYF. The full variable domain, in which reference TRBV5-1 and TRBJ2-7 provide the parts outside the CDR3, is KAGVTQTPRYLIKTRGQQVTLSCSPISGHRSVSWYQQTPGQGLQFLFEYFSETQRNKGNFPGRFSGRQFSNSRSEMNVSTLELGDSALYLCASSLRTGTYEQYFGPGTRLTVT.

V is TRBV19 and J is TRBJ1-5; TRBD1 matches 9 bases. Trimming removed 5 bases from V and 9 bases from J; junction bases left unmatched: 8. There are 14 residues in the CDR3. Germline V gene data show CDR1 as LNHDA and CDR2 as SQIVND (reference sequence). For the CDR3, the DNA is TGTGCCAGTAGTCCTGGGACAGGGTTGATGCCCCAGCATTTT. The encoded protein is CASSPGTGLMPQHF.

This clonotype was seen many times. The chain employs TRBV4-3 and TRBJ2-3; TRBD2 matches at 12 bases. The trim removed 4 bases at V and 9 bases at J, leaving 14 bases unmatched. The CDR3 loop spans 17 amino acids. Per germline, CDR1 LGHNA and CDR2 YSLEER. The CDR3 nucleotides are TGCGCCAGCAGCCTCACTTCGGCTAGCGGGAGGGCAAGAACGCAGTATTTT. Translated, it gives CASSLTSASGRARTQYF.

This clonotype was counted a few times. V and J are TRBV3-1 and TRBJ1-2; D is undetermined. Germline V CDR1 and CDR2: LGHDT, YNNKEL (reference sequence). CDR3 length: 13 residues. Between the trimmed V and J ends, which lost 3 bases and 8 bases, there was a span of 13 bases. CDR3 sequence: CASSQSRGRGYTF. The CDR3 region has the DNA TGTGCCAGCAGCCAGAGTCGTGGGCGCGGCTACACCTTC.

In its sample, this clonotype was seen many times. CDR3 region: CSAGGGTYEQYF. The CDR3 DNA reads as TGCAGTGCCGGGGGGGGTACCTACGAGCAGTACTTC. The chain joins TRBV20-1 to TRBJ2-7; 8 bases are shared with TRBD2. This CDR3 comprises 12 residues. Germline CDR1 DFQATT, CDR2 SNEGSKA (reference sequence). The ends lost 6 bases at V and 2 bases at J; junction bases unmatched: 3.

This clonotype was recorded at least ten times. This sequence joins TRBV4-3 and TRBJ2-7; 14 bases agree with TRBD2. The CDR3 spans 15 residues. V shed 2 bases and J 5 bases; nucleotides not matched to a gene: 2. Germline V gives CDR1 LGHNA, CDR2 YSLEER. DNA of the CDR3: TGCGCCAGCAGCCAACTGGGACTAGCGGGAGACGAGCAGTACTTC. Its translation is CASSQLGLAGDEQYF.

Only a few counts were recorded for this clonotype. The CDR3 nucleotides are TGCAGCGCAGGGAGGACGGGAGAAGGAGCGAGCTCCTACGAGCAGTACTTC. Its translation is CSAGRTGEGASSYEQYF. The rearrangement links TRBV29-1 to TRBJ2-7; maybe TRBD2 (6 bases). The V end lost 7 bases, the J end lost 0 bases, and 25 bases lay between the germline ends. Looked up from germline, CDR1 is SQVTM and CDR2 is ANQGSEA. The CDR3 length is 17 residues.

CDR3 region: CAICFPSGRDLSYNEQFF. The CDR3, as DNA: TGTGCCATCTGTTTTCCTAGCGGGAGGGATCTCTCCTACAATGAGCAGTTCTTC. The chain employs TRBV12-3 or TRBV12-4 and TRBJ2-1, with 12 bases aligning to TRBD2. This CDR3 contains 18 residues. The ends lost 10 bases at V and 0 bases at J; junction bases unmatched: 13.

This clonotype was observed many times. The CDR3 spells CASSPPGVGKETQYF. In nucleotides, the CDR3 is TGTGCCAGCAGCCCCCCAGGGGTCGGTAAAGAGACCCAGTACTTC. The V and J genes are TRBV3-1 and TRBJ2-5; TRBD1 is a possible D gene (6 bases). V was clipped by 4 bases and J by 3 bases, with 15 bases between them. This CDR3 has 15 amino acids. Germline values: CDR1 LGHDT, CDR2 YNNKEL (reference sequence).

The rearrangement joins TRBV9 to TRBJ2-1; tentatively, D is TRBD1 (6 bases). This CDR3 has 16 residues. Germline-derived CDR1 and CDR2 are SGDLS and YYNGEE. Between the trimmed V and J ends, which lost 0 bases and 2 bases, there was a span of 12 bases. CDR3 DNA sequence: TGTGCCAGCAGCGTAGCTGCAGGGGCCCCCTACAATGAGCAGTTCTTC. Translated: CASSVAAGAPYNEQFF.

The sample holds a few counts of this clonotype. The chain combines TRBV27 with TRBJ1-5, with 7 bases that match TRBD1. The CDR3 consists of 13 residues. After removal of 7 bases from V and 5 bases from J, the junction contained 5 bases not matched to a gene. The germline CDR1 and CDR2 sequences are MNHEY and SMNVEV (reference sequence). CDR3 in amino acids: CASTTGSHQPQHF. The CDR3 DNA follows: TGTGCCAGCACGACAGGGTCCCATCAGCCCCAGCATTTT.

This clonotype has at least ten counts. The chain couples TRBV29-1 to TRBJ1-5; D is unclear. There are 11 residues in the CDR3. Germline V gives CDR1 SQVTM, CDR2 ANQGSEA. The germline V and J ends were trimmed by 4 bases and 12 bases, with 13 bases remaining between them. For the CDR3, the DNA is TGCAGCGTTGGGGAACCCGGTCACCAGCATTTT. Amino acids: CSVGEPGHQHF.

This clonotype was counted a few times. The V call is TRBV5-6, the J call TRBJ2-7, with D maybe TRBD2 (5 bases). Trimming stripped 2 bases from V and 4 bases from J, with 13 bases between. The CDR3 runs to 14 residues. Looked up from germline, CDR1 is SGHDT and CDR2 is YYEEEE. The CDR3 here is CASSFSGRGYEQYF. For the CDR3, the DNA is TGTGCCAGCAGCTTTTCAGGTCGCGGGTACGAGCAGTACTTC.

There are many counts of this clonotype. This sequence joins TRBV7-8 and TRBJ2-3; a weak D match, TRBD2 (5 bases). The CDR3 runs to 14 residues. Per the germline V gene, CDR1 is SGHVS and CDR2 is FQNEAQ. Trimming took 5 bases from V and 5 from J, leaving 14 bases between them. The CDR3 region has the DNA TGTGCCAGCAGCCCAAAAGAGGGTCTAGATACGCAGTATTTT. Translation gives CASSPKEGLDTQYF.